This T cell receptor (beta chain) was identified in a study of shared clonotypes between healthy human individuals. TCRdb's table, derived via immunoSEQ multiplex PCR, lists solely in-frame clones and lacks some. The profile shows more than 2 million clones, under 97% of them singletons. CDR3 length equals 15 residues. Germline-derived CDR1 and CDR2 are MNHEY and SVGAGI. Trimming pared 2 bases from V and 2 bases from J, leaving 10 bases between. This clonotype was sampled from a young man in good health. Sequenced sample: naive CD4+ T cells sorted from blood. Subset described: CD45RA+ positively selected. The chain recombines TRBV6-5 with TRBJ1-3, with D maybe TRBD1 (6 bases). The CDR3 DNA sequence: TGTGCCAGCAGTTACACCGGGGGCCCTGGAAACACCATATATTTT. Its protein is CASSYTGGPGNTIYF.